A single sample gave rise to the 2 T cell receptor beta chains below, sequenced in a study of T cells in Graves' hyperthyroidism and ophthalmopathy (dated by TCRdb to about 2019). The method was multiplex PCR. TCRdb lists the instrument as Illumina HiSeq 2000. TCR beta CDR3 regions were amplified from RNA transcripts. A first-round RT-PCR of the TCR CDR3 used the HTBI primer set with the Qiagen OneStep RT-PCR kit. TCRdb reprocessing: public reads trimmed at Q25 with fastp, clones called with MiXCR, in-frame beta chains kept. Every distinct CDR3 protein forms one entry, paired with its most common genes and DNA. The sample table records approximately 740,000 distinct CDR3 sequences; approximately 15% of these occur just once. Roughly 10% of the sample comes from the top ten. The sequenced sample was blood. The receptors were sampled from a woman between 18 and 30 years old with Graves' hyperthyroidism.

This clonotype has ten or more counts. The rearrangement uses TRBV12-3 or TRBV12-4 and TRBJ2-7, with 11 bases lining up with TRBD2. The CDR3 spans 15 residues. Germline trimming cut 4 bases from V and 4 bases from J; bases unmatched to any gene: 6. The CDR3 coding sequence is TGTGCCAGCAGTTCGCCCACTAGCGGGAGTTACGAGCAGTACTTC. It specifies CASSSPTSGSYEQYF.

The table lists this clonotype with many counts. This sequence joins TRBV4-1 and TRBJ2-7, with D maybe TRBD2 (5 bases). The CDR3 covers 17 residues. V lost 0 bases to trimming and J lost 4 bases, with 19 bases between them. The germline V gene encodes CDR1 MGHRA and CDR2 YSYEKL. CDR3 sequence (DNA): TGCGCCAGCAGCCAAGACGACGTCGCCGGGAACCAATACGAGCAGTACTTC. Translating gives CASSQDDVAGNQYEQYF.